Reported below is one T cell receptor (beta chain). The entry originates in a study of blood T cell repertoires in COVID-19. TCRdb's copy holds only in-frame clones and misses some; the assay was immunoSEQ multiplex PCR. The repertoire holds about 100,000 clones, with around 90% as singletons. The sequenced sample was peripheral blood. The clonotype originates from a man between 50 and 59 years old with active or convalescent COVID-19.

The CDR3 nucleotides are TGTGCCAGCAGCTTAGTTGGCAGGGGGCGGACTGAAGCTTTCTTT. Translation: CASSLVGRGRTEAFF. The V gene is TRBV7-2, the J gene TRBJ1-1, with 8 bases identical to TRBD1. This CDR3 region has 15 residues. Germline V gene data show CDR1 as SGHTA and CDR2 as FQGNSA. Losses at the gene ends were 1 base for V and 5 bases for J; bases not matched to a gene: 6.